One TCR beta chain is described in this entry. Its antigen is undetermined. The data belong to a study of T cells in Graves' hyperthyroidism and ophthalmopathy. General study points: From stable hyperthyroidism, ophthalmopathy was separated by a 13 V-J model. Among clonotypes expanded in thyroid above 0.001, most were also found in blood.

Amplified regions were TCR beta CDR3 sequences from RNA transcripts. With the HTBI primer set, the TCR CDR3 went through a first round of RT-PCR. MiXCR, applied by TCRdb to the multiplex PCR reads, yields one record per CDR3 protein. The repertoire includes nearly 600,000 distinct CDR3 sequences, 11% to 15% of them detected once, and around 5.4% sits in the top ten. Patients with uncontrolled infections, other autoimmune diseases, pregnancy or lactation were excluded. Germline V gene data show CDR1 as MNHNS and CDR2 as SASEGT. The CDR3 consists of 14 residues. V lost 11 bases, J lost 5 bases, and 18 bases lay in between.

The sample was blood. The receptor was derived from a young woman with Graves' hyperthyroidism that later progressed to Graves' ophthalmopathy. The chain combines TRBV6-1 with TRBJ2-2; weak D call: TRBD2 (6 bases). The CDR3 nucleotides read TGTGCCGGAAGGGCCACGGAGGGAACCGGGGAGCTGTTTTTT. It encodes CAGRATEGTGELFF.